The sequence of this T cell receptor (beta chain) was determined in a study of blood T cell repertoires in COVID-19. Study overall: Sources were T cells, B-cell-depleted T cells, or PBMCs; the material itself was cDNA or gDNA.

The ends lost 5 bases at V and 4 bases at J; junction bases unmatched: 7. The germline CDR1 and CDR2 sequences are SGHTA and FQGTGA. The CDR3 has 15 amino acids. How the authors handled the data: Researchers report that nucleated cell counts were estimated from reference gene primer amplification. TCRdb's copy holds only in-frame clones and misses some; the assay was immunoSEQ multiplex PCR. V, J and clone size reflect that table, while D and trimming were determined from the DNA. The top ten clones hold roughly 15% of a sample with over 60,000 clones, roughly 90% of them seen once. This TCR was sampled from a woman aged 80 or older with active or convalescent COVID-19. Sequences were obtained from peripheral blood. The chain links TRBV7-3 to TRBJ1-1, with 10 bases that match TRBD1. CDR3 bases: TGTGCCAGCAGCCCGGGACAGGGGCTGCGCACTGAAGCTTTCTTT. Encoded protein: CASSPGQGLRTEAFF.